One sample yielded the 20 T cell receptor beta chains listed below, sequenced in a study of memory CD4+ T cells and cytomegalovirus serostatus. Sequenced by immunoSEQ multiplex PCR; TCRdb stores in-frame clones only, minus some. This table has approximately 88,000 clones, 80% appearing once. The sort gate was single viable CD3+CD4+CD8-CD45RO+ cells for memory CD4+ T cells. Material for sequencing was memory CD4+ T cells from blood. The origin of the receptors is an adult in good health and CMV-seropositive.

This sequence joins TRBV4-2 and TRBJ2-7; 9 bases agree with TRBD1. Germline CDR1 is LGHNA and CDR2 is YNFKEQ. CDR3 length: 15 residues. The V segment lost 1 base and the J segment 6 bases; nucleotides outside the gene matches: 7. CDR3 sequence: CASSQGTGDSTEQYF. CDR3 bases: TGTGCCAGCAGCCAAGGGACAGGGGACTCTACCGAGCAGTACTTC.

The chain has TRBV28 and TRBJ2-2, with D unclear. Trimming removed 1 base from V and 2 bases from J, with 8 bases in between. This CDR3 has 15 residues. Germline CDR1 and CDR2: MDHEN and SYDVKM. The CDR3 is CASSLFTKNTGELFF. The CDR3, as DNA: TGTGCCAGCAGTTTATTTACCAAAAACACCGGGGAGCTGTTTTTT.

This chain joins TRBV30 and TRBJ2-7; 7 bases are a match to TRBD1. Germline V lookup: CDR1 GTSNPN, CDR2 SVGIG (reference sequence). The CDR3 is 15 amino acids. The V gene end was trimmed by 3 bases and the J gene end by 3 bases; junction bases not matched to a gene: 11. DNA for the CDR3: TGTGCCTGGAGGAGACAGGGTCTCGTCATCTACGAGCAGTACTTC. As protein: CAWRRQGLVIYEQYF.

This clone appeared a few times. This chain joins TRBV7-3 and TRBJ2-1; a possible D gene is TRBD2 (6 bases). Germline lookup yields CDR1 SGHTA and CDR2 FQGTGA. The CDR3 spans 13 residues. V was pared by 5 bases and J by 8 bases, with 13 bases between. The CDR3 loop reads CASSMDYRDEQFF. The DNA for the CDR3 is TGTGCCAGCAGCATGGACTATAGGGATGAGCAGTTCTTC. Full variable domain (rest looked up from reference TRBV7-3 and TRBJ2-1): GAGVSQTPSNKVTEKGKYVELRCDPISGHTALYWYRQSLGQGPEFLIYFQGTGAADDSGLPNDRFFAVRPEGSVSTLKIQRTERGDSAVYLCASSMDYRDEQFFGPGTRLTVL.

This chain uses TRBV28 with TRBJ2-2, with unresolved D. The CDR3 extends over 14 amino acids. Germline V gene lookup returns CDR1 MDHEN and CDR2 SYDVKM. Trimming shortened V by 7 bases and J by 5 bases, and 14 bases separated the two germline ends. The CDR3 loop reads CASTPGTRTGELFF. The CDR3, as DNA: TGTGCCAGCACTCCGGGCACGAGGACCGGGGAGCTGTTTTTT.

V and J are TRBV25-1 and TRBJ1-2, with D possibly matching TRBD1 (5 bases). With 6 bases removed from V and 10 bases from J, the gap between germline ends came to 18 bases. The V gene's germline CDR1 is MGHDK and CDR2 SYGVNS. The CDR3 is made up of 13 amino acids. CDR3: CASRDPTVGVYTF. For the CDR3, the DNA is TGTGCCAGCAGAGACCCCACCGTGGGGGTCTACACCTTC.

CDR3 nucleotides: TGTGCCAGCAGCCCTACGACAGAGCAGTACTTC. Its translation is CASSPTTEQYF. J is TRBJ2-7 and V is TRBV7-9; D not resolved. V lost 5 bases, J lost 7 bases, and 9 bases lay in between. This CDR3 is built from 11 residues. Germline CDR1 is SEHNR and CDR2 is FQNEAQ (reference sequence).

This clone was seen once. V gene TRBV12-5 combines with J gene TRBJ2-3; D may be TRBD1 (6 bases). Between the trimmed V and J ends, which lost 6 bases and 2 bases, there was a span of 12 bases. This CDR3 contains 14 residues. Looked up from germline, CDR1 is LGHNT and CDR2 is FRNRAP. CDR3 in amino acids: CASGTGDSTDTQYF. CDR3 coding DNA: TGTGCTAGTGGGACAGGAGACTCCACAGATACGCAGTATTTT.

The chain joins TRBV10-2 to TRBJ2-4; 9 bases map to TRBD1. The germline V gene has CDR1 WSHSY and CDR2 SAAADI. This CDR3 region has 19 residues. Losses at the gene ends were 2 bases for V and 1 base for J; bases not matched to a gene: 12. In DNA form, the CDR3 reads TGCGCCAGCAGTGAGCCAATAGGTACAGGGGGCAAGGCCAAAAACATTCAGTACTTC. It translates to CASSEPIGTGGKAKNIQYF.

Worth noting for this clone: This same CDR3 is encoded by further DNA sequences in the sample. The gene calls are TRBV5-6 and TRBJ2-4; 8 bases fit TRBD2. Looked up from germline, CDR1 is SGHDT and CDR2 is YYEEEE. The CDR3 consists of 15 residues. Germline trimming cut 0 bases from V and 2 bases from J; bases unmatched to any gene: 1. For the CDR3, the DNA is TGTGCCAGCAGCTTGGGCGGGGGGACCAAAAACATTCAGTACTTC. Its translation is CASSLGGGTKNIQYF.

In this sample, this clone turned up a few times. The chain has TRBV4-2 and TRBJ2-1; D is unclear. The CDR3 is 13 residues long. Deletions cut 6 bases from V and 0 bases from J, with 6 bases between. The germline gives CDR1 LGHNA, CDR2 YNFKEQ. This CDR3 reads CASSLSSYNEQFF. The DNA for the CDR3 is TGTGCCAGCAGTCTTAGCTCCTACAATGAGCAGTTCTTC.

The chain carries TRBV15 and TRBJ2-4, with 10 nucleotides matching TRBD1. This CDR3 is built from 18 residues. Per germline, CDR1 LNHNV and CDR2 YYDKDF (reference sequence). The V segment lost 4 bases and the J segment 0 bases; nucleotides outside the gene matches: 9. The CDR3 DNA reads as TGTGCCACCAGCACCGACAGGGGGCATCTTCTAGCCAAAAACATTCAGTACTTC. This sequence encodes CATSTDRGHLLAKNIQYF.

This clone came up once. V gene TRBV4-2 combines with J gene TRBJ2-5; no definite D call. The CDR3 spans 14 residues. Germline CDR1 and CDR2: LGHNA and YNFKEQ. V was pared by 0 bases and J by 3 bases, with 8 bases between. This CDR3 reads CASSQDPLKETQYF. The CDR3 DNA is TGTGCCAGCAGCCAAGATCCCCTTAAAGAGACCCAGTACTTC.

This clone was recorded once. The chain employs TRBV7-2 and TRBJ2-3; D perhaps matches TRBD1 (5 bases). Germline loops: CDR1 SGHTA, CDR2 FQGNSA. With 2 bases removed from V and 2 bases from J, the gap between germline ends came to 8 bases. The CDR3 loop spans 14 amino acids. In nucleotides, the CDR3 is TGTGCCAGCAGCTTACTAGGGGCCACAGATACGCAGTATTTT. It is translated as CASSLLGATDTQYF. Full variable domain (outside the CDR3, taken from reference TRBV7-2 and TRBJ2-3): GAGVSQSPSNKVTEKGKDVELRCDPISGHTALYWYRQSLGQGLEFLIYFQGNSAPDKSGLPSDRFSAERTGGSVSTLTIQRTQQEDSAVYLCASSLLGATDTQYFGPGTRLTVL.

The chain joins TRBV11-2 to TRBJ2-1, with 10 nucleotides matching TRBD2. The CDR3 loop spans 15 amino acids. V lost 5 bases and J lost 6; bases outside the gene matches: 7. Germline V gene data show CDR1 as SGHAT and CDR2 as FQNNGV. CDR3 residues: CASSPSGRPTNEQFF. DNA of the CDR3: TGTGCCAGCAGCCCTAGCGGGAGACCGACCAATGAGCAGTTCTTC.

The chain joins TRBV10-3 to TRBJ1-5; TRBD1 matches 7 bases. V lost 2 bases and J lost 4; bases outside the gene matches: 8. This CDR3 spans 16 amino acids. CDR1 is ENHRY and CDR2 is SYGVKD in the germline V gene. CDR3 sequence: CAISEVMGQPNQPQHF. The DNA for the CDR3 is TGTGCCATCAGTGAGGTTATGGGACAGCCGAATCAGCCCCAGCATTTT.

CDR3: CASSFGQGVAYEQYF. CDR3 bases: TGTGCCAGCAGCTTCGGACAGGGTGTGGCCTACGAGCAGTACTTC. J is TRBJ2-7 and V is TRBV7-3, with TRBD1 matching 8 bases. The V segment lost 3 bases and the J segment 2 bases; nucleotides outside the gene matches: 6. The CDR3 runs to 15 residues. The germline gives CDR1 SGHTA, CDR2 FQGTGA.

The chain links TRBV18 to TRBJ2-3, with D perhaps matching TRBD2 (6 bases). Germline V lookup: CDR1 KGHSH, CDR2 LQKENI. This CDR3 spans 15 amino acids. The ends were cut back, 1 base at V and 4 bases at J, with 12 bases in the middle. The CDR3 here is CASSPRARGSDTQYF. CDR3 sequence (DNA): TGTGCCAGCTCACCACGGGCGCGGGGATCAGATACGCAGTATTTT.

Here the CDR3 DNA reads TGTGCCAGTAATCGAAACTCTGGGGCCAACGTCCTGACTTTC. This sequence encodes CASNRNSGANVLTF. The chain uses TRBV19 and TRBJ2-6; D not resolved. The germline V gene has CDR1 LNHDA and CDR2 SQIVND (reference sequence). The germline V and J ends were trimmed by 7 bases and 0 bases, with 7 bases remaining between them. The CDR3 loop spans 14 amino acids.

V gene TRBV28 combines with J gene TRBJ2-7, with D perhaps matching TRBD1 (5 bases). The CDR3 sequence is 16 residues long. V was clipped by 5 bases and J by 0 bases, with 17 bases between them. CDR1 MDHEN and CDR2 SYDVKM come from the germline V gene. CDR3: CASSGTGYASSYEQYF. The CDR3 DNA follows: TGTGCCAGCAGTGGCACAGGTTACGCTAGCTCCTACGAGCAGTACTTC. Full variable domain (remainder filled in from reference TRBV28 and TRBJ2-7): DVKVTQSSRYLVKRTGEKVFLECVQDMDHENMFWYRQDPGLGLRLIYFSYDVKMKEKGDIPEGYSVSREKKERFSLILESASTNQTSMYLCASSGTGYASSYEQYFGPGTRLTVT.